Included here is one T cell receptor beta chain sequence, with context. These data are taken from a study of blood T cell repertoires in COVID-19. Study as a whole: The United States, Italy and Spain supplied acute and convalescent COVID-19 samples. PBMCs, B-cell-depleted T cells, or T cells were the source of the cDNA or gDNA that made up the material.

A Seattle source enrolled patients during active infection and followed them longitudinally. Germline values: CDR1 LNHDA, CDR2 SQIVND (reference sequence). This CDR3 comprises 14 residues. V shed 4 bases and J shed 2 bases, with 9 bases lying between them. The authors' processing: Quantification of nucleated cells was approximated via reference gene primer amplification. Some clones are missing from TCRdb's copy, which holds only in-frame ones; the method was immunoSEQ multiplex PCR. Clonal size and the V and J genes are those of that table, whereas D and trimming came from the DNA. The table lists 300,000 to 400,000 clones, about 89% of them singletons, with roughly 6% in the top ten.

Material for sequencing was peripheral blood. This chain uses TRBV19 with TRBJ1-5; no clear D. The clonotype comes from a woman in her fifties or sixties with COVID-19, enrolled during active disease. In DNA, the CDR3 is TGTGCCAGTAGTACCAGGTCGGGCAATCAGCCCCAGCATTTT. Amino acid sequence: CASSTRSGNQPQHF.